The T cell receptor (beta chain) described here comes from a study of blood T cell repertoires in COVID-19. Overall study: There were acute and convalescent COVID-19 samples, and they came from the United States, Italy and Spain. PBMCs, B-cell-depleted T cells, or T cells were the source of the cDNA or gDNA that made up the material.

The repertoire was sequenced with immunoSEQ multiplex PCR; TCRdb's copy has only in-frame clones and lacks some. Of 150,000 to 200,000 clones detected, approximately 80% appear once; the ten largest clones hold 22%. This clone occurred a few times. Germline V gives CDR1 SQVTM, CDR2 ANQGSEA. With 1 base clipped from V and 6 bases from J, the junction kept 8 bases outside the gene matches. CDR3 size: 14 residues. Sequencing input: peripheral blood. The sequence was obtained from a woman aged 80 or over with acute or convalescent COVID-19. The chain links TRBV29-1 to TRBJ2-7, with 8 bases lining up with TRBD1. CDR3 residues: CSVEVWTGNGEQYF. CDR3 sequence (DNA): TGCAGCGTTGAAGTTTGGACAGGGAACGGCGAGCAGTACTTC.